The rows below give T cell receptor beta chains drawn from one sample of a study of shared clonotypes between healthy human individuals. Using immunoSEQ multiplex PCR, the repertoire was profiled, and TCRdb retains in-frame clones only, with some absent. Found here are 2.3 million or so clones, approximately 95% of them singletons; the top ten hold approximately 0.4%. The sequenced sample consisted of naive CD4+ T cells from PBMCs. The source of these receptors is a man between 18 and 35 years old in good health. Some clones in this sample may be carry-over from other donors' samples. Both conserved end residues are part of each CDR3. Fields, in order: clone size, D gene, J gene, V gene, CDR3 protein, CDR3 DNA. The D gene is left open where the match is weak. A clone size is listed for some rows: how often the clone was seen (once, few, many), or a class if it is expanded.

clone_size: .; d_call: .; j_call: TRBJ1-1; v_call: TRBV7-2; cdr3_aa: CASSLSSRYQEAFF; cdr3_nt: TGTGCCAGCAGCTTATCGTCCAGGTACCAAGAAGCTTTCTTT
clone_size: .; d_call: .; j_call: TRBJ1-4; v_call: TRBV6-4; cdr3_aa: CASTRPGNNEKLFF; cdr3_nt: TGTGCCAGCACCCGTCCCGGCAATAATGAAAAACTGTTTTTT
clone_size: once; d_call: .; j_call: TRBJ1-1; v_call: TRBV2; cdr3_aa: CASSENSRVGTEAFF; cdr3_nt: TGTGCCAGCAGTGAAAATTCCCGAGTGGGCACTGAAGCTTTCTTT
clone_size: .; d_call: TRBD1; j_call: TRBJ2-7; v_call: TRBV5-1; cdr3_aa: CASSLTGGSSYEQYF; cdr3_nt: TGCGCCAGCAGCTTGACAGGGGGTAGCTCCTACGAGCAGTACTTC
clone_size: .; d_call: .; j_call: TRBJ2-2; v_call: TRBV9; cdr3_aa: CASSVVSTNRELFF; cdr3_nt: TGTGCCAGCAGCGTAGTGAGTACGAACAGGGAGCTGTTTTTT
clone_size: .; d_call: .; j_call: TRBJ1-4; v_call: TRBV28; cdr3_aa: CASSRAGTNEKLFF; cdr3_nt: TGTGCCAGCAGCAGGGCGGGCACTAATGAAAAACTGTTTTTT
clone_size: .; d_call: .; j_call: TRBJ1-2; v_call: TRBV28; cdr3_aa: CASSQSGFPSGYTF; cdr3_nt: TGTGCCAGCAGTCAATCAGGGTTCCCAAGCGGCTACACCTTC
clone_size: .; d_call: .; j_call: TRBJ2-3; v_call: TRBV28; cdr3_aa: CASSSRGFGPSTDTQYF; cdr3_nt: TGTGCCAGCAGTTCTCGCGGGTTCGGTCCTAGCACAGATACGCAGTATTTT
clone_size: .; d_call: .; j_call: TRBJ2-4; v_call: TRBV28; cdr3_aa: CASRLKGPVGNIQYF; cdr3_nt: TGTGCCAGCAGGCTTAAGGGGCCCGTGGGAAACATTCAGTACTTC
clone_size: .; d_call: TRBD1; j_call: TRBJ2-7; v_call: TRBV5-1; cdr3_aa: CASSLPTGGADEQYF; cdr3_nt: TGCGCCAGCAGCCTGCCGACAGGGGGCGCGGACGAGCAGTACTTC
clone_size: .; d_call: .; j_call: TRBJ1-2; v_call: TRBV5-1; cdr3_aa: CASSLYGDLTYGYTF; cdr3_nt: TGCGCCAGCAGCTTGTATGGGGACTTAACCTATGGCTACACCTTC
clone_size: few; d_call: .; j_call: TRBJ1-1; v_call: TRBV7-9; cdr3_aa: CASSFGLEAFF; cdr3_nt: TGTGCCAGCAGCTTTGGTCTAGAAGCTTTCTTT
clone_size: .; d_call: .; j_call: TRBJ2-7; v_call: TRBV15; cdr3_aa: CATSRQAGTETYEQYF; cdr3_nt: TGTGCCACCAGCAGACAAGCCGGGACTGAGACCTACGAGCAGTACTTC
clone_size: .; d_call: TRBD2; j_call: TRBJ2-1; v_call: TRBV6-4; cdr3_aa: CASSVVSGSNEQFF; cdr3_nt: TGTGCCAGCAGTGTGGTTAGCGGGAGCAATGAGCAGTTCTTC
clone_size: once; d_call: .; j_call: TRBJ2-3; v_call: TRBV4-3; cdr3_aa: CASSQIEWADTQYF; cdr3_nt: TGCGCCAGCAGCCAAATAGAATGGGCAGATACGCAGTATTTT
clone_size: .; d_call: .; j_call: TRBJ1-2; v_call: TRBV19; cdr3_aa: CASTPLGQFRDYGYTF; cdr3_nt: TGTGCCAGTACCCCACTTGGGCAGTTTCGGGACTATGGCTACACCTTC
clone_size: .; d_call: TRBD1; j_call: TRBJ1-1; v_call: TRBV19; cdr3_aa: CASRPRDSPKGAFF; cdr3_nt: TGTGCCAGTAGACCCAGGGACAGCCCTAAGGGAGCTTTCTTT
clone_size: .; d_call: .; j_call: TRBJ1-2; v_call: TRBV7-9; cdr3_aa: CASTSPGGPNYGYTF; cdr3_nt: TGTGCCAGCACTAGTCCGGGGGGCCCTAACTATGGCTACACCTTC
clone_size: .; d_call: .; j_call: TRBJ2-5; v_call: TRBV4-1; cdr3_aa: CASRYGGNQETQYF; cdr3_nt: TGCGCCAGCAGGTACGGCGGGAACCAAGAGACCCAGTACTTC
clone_size: .; d_call: .; j_call: TRBJ2-5; v_call: TRBV7-9; cdr3_aa: CASSSGLQETQYF; cdr3_nt: TGTGCCAGCAGCTCGGGACTCCAAGAGACCCAGTACTTC
clone_size: .; d_call: TRBD1; j_call: TRBJ2-7; v_call: TRBV7-2; cdr3_aa: CASSSDRAHEQYF; cdr3_nt: TGTGCCAGCAGCTCCGACAGGGCCCACGAGCAGTACTTC
clone_size: once; d_call: .; j_call: TRBJ2-7; v_call: TRBV28; cdr3_aa: CASSSIPPPLGQYF; cdr3_nt: TGTGCCAGCAGTTCGATCCCTCCACCTCTAGGGCAGTACTTC
clone_size: .; d_call: TRBD1; j_call: TRBJ2-3; v_call: TRBV7-3; cdr3_aa: CASSRTGITDTQYF; cdr3_nt: TGTGCCAGCAGCCGGACAGGGATCACAGATACGCAGTATTTT
clone_size: few; d_call: .; j_call: TRBJ2-2; v_call: TRBV5-4; cdr3_aa: CASSLRRHTGELFF; cdr3_nt: TGTGCCAGCAGCTTGAGACGGCACACCGGGGAGCTGTTTTTT
clone_size: .; d_call: TRBD1; j_call: TRBJ2-7; v_call: TRBV18; cdr3_aa: CASSPAGGQGVYEQYF; cdr3_nt: TGTGCCAGCTCACCAGCCGGGGGACAGGGAGTCTACGAGCAGTACTTC
clone_size: .; d_call: .; j_call: TRBJ1-4; v_call: TRBV6-1; cdr3_aa: CASSGQANEKLFF; cdr3_nt: TGTGCCAGCAGTGGGCAGGCTAATGAAAAACTGTTTTTT
clone_size: .; d_call: .; j_call: TRBJ2-3; v_call: TRBV14; cdr3_aa: CASSQEPFRDTQYF; cdr3_nt: TGTGCCAGCAGCCAGGAGCCGTTCAGAGATACGCAGTATTTT
clone_size: few; d_call: .; j_call: TRBJ2-5; v_call: TRBV5-1; cdr3_aa: CASSLDRETQYF; cdr3_nt: TGCGCCAGCAGCTTGGACCGAGAGACCCAGTACTTC
clone_size: .; d_call: TRBD1; j_call: TRBJ2-3; v_call: TRBV10-3; cdr3_aa: CAIRKGQGTDTQYF; cdr3_nt: TGTGCCATCAGGAAGGGACAGGGCACAGATACGCAGTATTTT
clone_size: .; d_call: TRBD1; j_call: TRBJ2-7; v_call: TRBV7-9; cdr3_aa: CASSSSGGTGSHEQYF; cdr3_nt: TGTGCCAGCAGCTCCTCCGGCGGGACAGGGAGCCACGAGCAGTACTTC
clone_size: .; d_call: .; j_call: TRBJ1-5; v_call: TRBV6-1; cdr3_aa: CASRGNRNSNQPQHF; cdr3_nt: TGTGCCAGCAGGGGAAACAGGAATAGCAATCAGCCCCAGCATTTT
clone_size: .; d_call: .; j_call: TRBJ1-5; v_call: TRBV6-5; cdr3_aa: CASSYSYKNQPQHF; cdr3_nt: TGTGCCAGCAGTTACTCGTACAAAAATCAGCCCCAGCATTTT
clone_size: .; d_call: TRBD2; j_call: TRBJ2-3; v_call: TRBV4-3; cdr3_aa: CASSQEPSGRGDTQYF; cdr3_nt: TGCGCCAGCAGCCAAGAGCCGAGCGGGAGGGGAGATACGCAGTATTTT
clone_size: .; d_call: TRBD2; j_call: TRBJ2-1; v_call: TRBV10-3; cdr3_aa: CAISEGSGVREQFF; cdr3_nt: TGTGCCATCAGTGAGGGTAGCGGGGTTCGAGAGCAGTTCTTC
clone_size: once; d_call: .; j_call: TRBJ2-5; v_call: TRBV28; cdr3_aa: CASTSGSKQETQYF; cdr3_nt: TGTGCCAGCACCTCAGGCTCTAAACAAGAGACCCAGTACTTC
clone_size: .; d_call: TRBD1; j_call: TRBJ2-5; v_call: TRBV5-4; cdr3_aa: CASSTRTGGGFLGETQYF; cdr3_nt: TGTGCCAGCAGCACCCGGACAGGGGGCGGTTTTTTAGGGGAGACCCAGTACTTC
clone_size: .; d_call: .; j_call: TRBJ2-2; v_call: TRBV7-9; cdr3_aa: CASSLAGPQTGELFF; cdr3_nt: TGTGCCAGCAGCTTAGCGGGGCCTCAAACCGGGGAGCTGTTTTTT
clone_size: .; d_call: .; j_call: TRBJ1-1; v_call: TRBV10-2; cdr3_aa: CASSEWEVMNTEAFF; cdr3_nt: TGCGCCAGCAGTGAGTGGGAGGTAATGAACACTGAAGCTTTCTTT
clone_size: once; d_call: .; j_call: TRBJ1-1; v_call: TRBV5-1; cdr3_aa: CASSGGGRSEAFF; cdr3_nt: TGCGCCAGCAGCGGAGGGGGGAGATCTGAAGCTTTCTTT
clone_size: once; d_call: TRBD2; j_call: TRBJ2-1; v_call: TRBV28; cdr3_aa: CASTLGLAGGTYNEQFF; cdr3_nt: TGTGCCAGCACCCTAGGCCTAGCGGGAGGGACATACAATGAGCAGTTCTTC
clone_size: .; d_call: .; j_call: TRBJ2-3; v_call: TRBV10-3; cdr3_aa: CASRGPDTQYF; cdr3_nt: TGTGCCTCAAGGGGCCCAGATACGCAGTATTTT
clone_size: .; d_call: TRBD1; j_call: TRBJ1-2; v_call: TRBV28; cdr3_aa: CASNPAPGQGAVRGYTF; cdr3_nt: TGTGCCAGCAACCCGGCTCCGGGACAGGGGGCCGTAAGGGGCTACACCTTC
clone_size: .; d_call: .; j_call: TRBJ1-5; v_call: TRBV10-3; cdr3_aa: CAISDPTGTFSNQPQHF; cdr3_nt: TGTGCCATCAGTGACCCGACAGGTACTTTTAGCAATCAGCCCCAGCATTTT
clone_size: few; d_call: TRBD1; j_call: TRBJ2-1; v_call: TRBV19; cdr3_aa: CASSPSKGQSKREFF; cdr3_nt: TGTGCCAGTAGCCCTTCTAAGGGACAGTCAAAGAGGGAGTTCTTC
clone_size: few; d_call: .; j_call: TRBJ1-2; v_call: TRBV11-2; cdr3_aa: CASSLGQGYYGYTF; cdr3_nt: TGTGCCAGCAGCTTAGGCCAAGGCTACTATGGCTACACCTTC
clone_size: .; d_call: .; j_call: TRBJ2-7; v_call: TRBV29-1; cdr3_aa: CSALRYGDEQYF; cdr3_nt: TGCAGCGCCCTGCGGTACGGAGACGAGCAGTACTTC
clone_size: .; d_call: .; j_call: TRBJ1-4; v_call: TRBV30; cdr3_aa: CAWSESGGEKLFF; cdr3_nt: TGTGCCTGGAGTGAGTCCGGGGGCGAAAAACTGTTTTTT
clone_size: .; d_call: TRBD2; j_call: TRBJ2-1; v_call: TRBV14; cdr3_aa: CASSLKREFVEQFF; cdr3_nt: TGTGCCAGCAGCCTGAAGCGGGAGTTCGTTGAGCAGTTCTTC
clone_size: .; d_call: TRBD1; j_call: TRBJ2-7; v_call: TRBV5-1; cdr3_aa: CASSLVLGTGGDEQYF; cdr3_nt: TGCGCCAGCAGCTTGGTATTAGGGACAGGGGGTGACGAGCAGTACTTC
clone_size: .; d_call: TRBD2; j_call: TRBJ2-1; v_call: TRBV6-5; cdr3_aa: CASRRLAGLNEQFF; cdr3_nt: TGTGCCAGCAGGAGACTAGCGGGACTCAATGAGCAGTTCTTC
clone_size: .; d_call: TRBD2; j_call: TRBJ2-5; v_call: TRBV7-3; cdr3_aa: CASSSRSGSGIETQYF; cdr3_nt: TGTGCCAGCAGCTCCCGAAGTGGTAGCGGGATTGAGACCCAGTACTTC
clone_size: .; d_call: .; j_call: TRBJ2-6; v_call: TRBV5-4; cdr3_aa: CASSREYSGANVLTF; cdr3_nt: TGTGCCAGCAGCCGAGAGTACTCTGGGGCCAACGTCCTGACTTTC
clone_size: .; d_call: TRBD1; j_call: TRBJ2-5; v_call: TRBV7-2; cdr3_aa: CASSRTGGTQYF; cdr3_nt: TGTGCCAGCAGCCGGACAGGGGGAACCCAGTACTTC
clone_size: .; d_call: .; j_call: TRBJ2-3; v_call: TRBV27; cdr3_aa: CASRSWGTQYF; cdr3_nt: TGTGCCAGCAGGAGTTGGGGGACGCAGTATTTT
clone_size: .; d_call: .; j_call: TRBJ1-5; v_call: TRBV28; cdr3_aa: CASSQEGVQPQHF; cdr3_nt: TGTGCCAGCAGTCAGGAAGGGGTACAGCCCCAGCATTTT
clone_size: few; d_call: .; j_call: TRBJ1-5; v_call: TRBV5-1; cdr3_aa: CASSLEVGQPQHF; cdr3_nt: TGCGCCAGCAGCTTGGAGGTTGGTCAGCCCCAGCATTTT
clone_size: .; d_call: .; j_call: TRBJ1-4; v_call: TRBV18; cdr3_aa: CASSMGNEKLFF; cdr3_nt: TGTGCCAGCTCAATGGGAAATGAAAAACTGTTTTTT
clone_size: .; d_call: .; j_call: TRBJ1-1; v_call: TRBV11-2; cdr3_aa: CASSSQWDWATEAFF; cdr3_nt: TGTGCCAGCAGCTCCCAATGGGATTGGGCCACTGAAGCTTTCTTT
clone_size: .; d_call: TRBD1; j_call: TRBJ1-4; v_call: TRBV7-8; cdr3_aa: CASSISGGVNEKLFF; cdr3_nt: TGTGCCAGCAGCATTTCAGGGGGCGTAAATGAAAAACTGTTTTTT